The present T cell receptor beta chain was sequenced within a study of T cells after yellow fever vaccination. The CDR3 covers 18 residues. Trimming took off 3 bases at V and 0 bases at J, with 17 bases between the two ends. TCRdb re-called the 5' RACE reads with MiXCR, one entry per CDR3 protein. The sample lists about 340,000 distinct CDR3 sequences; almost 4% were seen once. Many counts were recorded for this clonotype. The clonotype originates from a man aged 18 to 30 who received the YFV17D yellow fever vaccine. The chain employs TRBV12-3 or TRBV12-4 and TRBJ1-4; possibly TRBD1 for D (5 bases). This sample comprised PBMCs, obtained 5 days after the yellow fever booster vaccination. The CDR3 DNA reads TGTGCCAGCAGTTTCTCTTATGGGACGGGGACAACTAATGAAAAACTGTTTTTT. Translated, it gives CASSFSYGTGTTNEKLFF.